The source of this TCR beta chain is a study of T-cell reconstitution after alpha-beta-depleted transplantation in children. This clonotype was seen a few times. During its preparation, the TCRbeta library received unique molecular identifiers. TCRdb re-called the PCR reads through MiXCR, storing one row per CDR3 protein. The repertoire has some 140,000 distinct CDR3 sequences, roughly 9% of them found once; the top ten carry around 24%. Germline loops: CDR1 SQVTM, CDR2 ANQGSEA. CDR3 length: 14 residues. Unmatched junction bases numbered 8, after V lost 5 bases and J lost 3 bases. The TCR comes from a girl in the first two years of life who had a stem cell transplant for combined immunodeficiency, so the T cells may come from the graft donor. This chain joins TRBV29-1 and TRBJ1-1; TRBD1 matches 8 bases. This specimen was PBMCs, mostly from graft donor cells, taken 180 days after TCRalphabeta/CD19-depleted stem cell transplant. The CDR3 spells CSVRTGWAYTEAFF. CDR3 bases: TGCAGCGTTAGGACAGGGTGGGCGTACACTGAAGCTTTCTTT.